This TCR beta chain originates from a study of T cell changes during pregnancy in multiple sclerosis. The data were produced by immunoSEQ multiplex PCR, yet TCRdb's version contains in-frame clones alone and is incomplete. The table shows roughly 57,000 clones, with 80% to 90% occurring only once. This clone was seen a single time. The sample consisted of peripheral blood, taken in the first trimester of pregnancy. The sequence was obtained from a female donor with multiple sclerosis, enrolled in a pregnancy study.

The CDR3: CASSIMFAGDNEQFF. The CDR3 DNA reads TGTGCCAGTAGTATTATGTTTGCGGGGGACAATGAGCAGTTCTTC. The chain carries TRBV19 and TRBJ2-1; 7 nucleotides match TRBD2. The germline V gene encodes CDR1 LNHDA and CDR2 SQIVND (reference sequence). Trimming cost V 3 bases and J 5 bases; bases outside gene matches: 7. This CDR3 is 15 amino acids long.